This T cell receptor beta chain was sequenced in a study of cytomegalovirus exposure and HLA in healthy donors. Findings of the study overall: Relative to equally common others, HLA-associated TCR beta chains showed greater clonal expansion in a later analysis. Researchers had no immune exposure information except CMV serostatus available.

Germline values: CDR1 SGDLS, CDR2 YYNGEE. Between the trimmed V and J ends, which lost 7 bases and 0 bases, there was a span of 11 bases. There are 13 residues in the CDR3. Healthy bone marrow donors made up the donors. Of note for this clone: Antigen: not known.

PCR employed 60 Vbeta and 13 Jbeta primers. The method was immunoSEQ multiplex PCR; TCRdb's version includes in-frame clones alone and lacks a portion of them. The sample lists some 84,000 clones, 55% to 65% occurring once. This TCR came from a woman aged 40-49 years in good health and CMV-seropositive. The source material was PBMCs. V gene TRBV9 combines with J gene TRBJ2-7, with D possibly matching TRBD2 (6 bases). CDR3 bases: TGTGCCAGCTCCGCGGGGCTCTCCTACGAGCAGTACTTC. It specifies CASSAGLSYEQYF.